This note documents a single T cell receptor beta chain sequence. In this sample, this clone turned up a few times. Its antigen is currently not known. There are no base qualities to consult, and no much larger clone falls within one base. Libraries were made using the immunoSEQ multiplex PCR assay. DNA from the cultured, isolated CD4+ T cells was subjected to TCR beta CDR3 sequencing. Regarding the original processing steps: Non-productive TCR sequences were removed, reads were trimmed to the CDR3 region, and CDR3s of at least 7 amino acids were retained. The MANAFEST web app was used to identify antigen-specific clonotypes by comparing expansion in peptide wells with expansion in reference cultures. To be called positive, a clone needed expansion at FDR<0.05 compared with the reference and with all other wells, an odds ratio greater than 5, and a frequency greater than 0.1% in two replicate wells. Cross-reactive clonotypes were defined as significantly expanded in SARS-CoV-2 spike wells and in at least one common cold coronavirus spike condition. Using the stringdist R package, CDR3 similarity was measured by Levenshtein distance, and unrooted trees were constructed with ape in R 3.6.1. TCRdb limited this immuneACCESS table to in-frame rearrangements with V and J called. A share of clones is missing; checked studies link under half to unresolved V genes, and the rest is unexplained. From that table come the V and J calls and clone size; the DNA was used to work out D and trimming. The sample contains tens of thousands of clones, 65% to 70% of them found a single time. More than 9% of the sample belongs to the ten largest clones.

This sample was taken from a study of vaccination effects on CD4 cells after COVID-19 (dated by TCRdb to between 2021 and 2023). Study-level background: Two doses of either the BNT162b2 or the mRNA-1273 mRNA SARS-CoV-2 vaccine were administered to participants. SARS-CoV-2 spike-specific CD4+ TCR repertoires were compared before and after mRNA vaccination in COVID-19 convalescent patients and in infection-naive vaccine recipients. The full study included some eleven COVID-19 convalescent patients and several SARS-CoV-2-naive healthy vaccine recipients. In the study, cultures from other donors were sequenced using the Oncomine TCR Beta short-read assay on an Illumina iSeq 100. The paper's findings and limits, for the study overall: Among healthy vaccine recipients, nearly all vaccine-induced clones were SARS-CoV-2 mono-reactive, and just 1 of 255 was cross-reactive with common cold coronaviruses. Only a small number of convalescent patients were included, and no early post-infection timepoints were available, which limited the study. At late post-vaccination timepoints, both infection-induced and vaccine-induced clones showed marked clonal contraction, consistent with waning T cell responses.

In the ViraFEST assay, PBMC were stimulated with viral peptide pools, and TCR sequencing was then used to find antigen-specific CD4+ T cell clonotypes based on their expansion. After less than eleven days of culture, CD4+ T cells were isolated with the EasySep CD4+ T cell isolation kit. Healthy vaccine recipients had no prior SARS-CoV-2 infection, confirmed by negative nucleocapsid antibodies before and after vaccination. A few million PBMC per well were cultured in IMDM with about 5.4% human AB serum, 8.5 to 10 IU/ml IL-2 and gentamicin, plus 10 ug/ml peptides. On days 3 and 7, half of the culture medium was replaced with fresh IL-2-containing medium. Unless noted otherwise, every peptide stimulation condition was cultured in triplicate wells. Using Ficoll-Paque Plus gradient centrifugation, PBMC were separated from whole blood and then either used fresh or cryopreserved at -140C. Overlapping peptide pools spanned the spike proteins of SARS-CoV-2 and the common cold coronaviruses HCoV-NL63, HCoV-OC43 and HCoV-229E. The QIAamp micro DNA kit was used to extract genomic DNA from the cultured CD4+ T cells.

CDR1 and CDR2 are drawn from the germline V gene (reference sequence): MNHNY, SVGAGI. The CDR3 contains 13 residues, cysteine and phenylalanine counted. Solely the CDR3 DNA is kept, with 39 bases framed from the first base. Trimmed from V: 5 bases; trimmed from J: 6 bases; junction bases lacking a gene match: 6. The V gene is TRBV6-6 and the J gene is TRBJ1-1, and TRBD1 aligns with 7 junction nucleotides. The receptor comes from a human donor who received a COVID-19 vaccine. The source material was CD4+ T cells from PBMCs cultured with HCoV-NL63 spike peptides, sampled before COVID-19 vaccination. The cell subset or site label here, explained by the study, means: HCoV-NL63 spike overlapping peptide pool stimulation. The DNA reads TGTGCCAGCAGTCTACAGGGGACCGCTGAAGCTTTCTTT. This gives the protein CASSLQGTAEAFF.